The next 21 T cell receptor beta chains were all read from a single sample in a study of vaccination effects on CD4 cells after COVID-19. These receptors are not linked to any known antigen. Sequenced by immunoSEQ multiplex PCR; TCRdb stores in-frame clones only, minus some. The table records roughly 19,000 clones, roughly 72% of them present only once. Viral peptide pool expansion of antigen-specific CD4+ T cells preceded sequencing in the ViraFEST assay. The culture ran for around nine days, and then CD4+ T cells were isolated. Vaccine recipients, nucleocapsid antibody negative, had no prior SARS-CoV-2 infection. The starting material was CD4+ T cells from PBMCs cultured with HCoV-NL63 spike peptides, obtained before COVID-19 vaccination. The receptors derive from a human donor who received a COVID-19 vaccine.

J is TRBJ1-1 and V is TRBV10-3; D unclear. V dropped 6 bases and J dropped 6 bases, with 11 bases sitting between them. The CDR3 is made up of 12 amino acids. Germline V gives CDR1 ENHRY, CDR2 SYGVKD. Here the CDR3 DNA reads TGTGCCATCAGAGAACCGGGGTCTGAAGCTTTCTTT. Translated: CAIREPGSEAFF.

V gene TRBV5-6 combines with J gene TRBJ2-5; 7 nucleotides agree with TRBD1. CDR3 length: 13 amino acids. The germline CDR1 and CDR2 sequences are SGHDT and YYEEEE. With V trimmed by 1 base and J by 5 bases, 2 bases remained unmatched. The CDR3 spells CASSLTGEETQYF. The CDR3 DNA reads TGTGCCAGCAGCTTGACAGGGGAGGAGACCCAGTACTTC.

A single count supports this clone. This CDR3 is CASSEMGSYGEQYF. Written as DNA, the CDR3 is TGTGCCAGCAGTGAGATGGGCAGCTATGGGGAGCAGTACTTC. The chain employs TRBV2 and TRBJ2-7; no clear D. CDR1 is SNHLY and CDR2 is FYNNEI in the germline V gene. V lost 3 bases to trimming and J lost 7 bases, with 16 bases between them. There are 14 residues in the CDR3.

This clone was recorded a few times. The chain has TRBV27 and TRBJ1-6, with D possibly matching TRBD1 (6 bases). Trimming took off 3 bases at V and 6 bases at J, with 15 bases between the two ends. Germline CDR1 and CDR2: MNHEY and SMNVEV (reference sequence). The CDR3 consists of 16 residues. CDR3 sequence (DNA): TGTGCCAGCAGTTTCTTGGGGGGGCGAAGTAATTCACCCCTCCACTTT. Amino acid sequence: CASSFLGGRSNSPLHF.

The chain links TRBV4-1 to TRBJ2-5; 9 positions match TRBD1. After removal of 5 bases from V and 4 bases from J, the junction contained 8 bases not matched to a gene. CDR3 size: 15 residues. Germline CDR1 is MGHRA and CDR2 is YSYEKL. The CDR3 is CASSGGQGEGETQYF. Here the CDR3 DNA reads TGCGCCAGCAGCGGGGGACAGGGTGAGGGAGAGACCCAGTACTTC.

The J gene is TRBJ2-2, the V gene TRBV19; 9 bases are a match to TRBD1. Germline V gene lookup returns CDR1 LNHDA and CDR2 SQIVND (reference sequence). J was trimmed by 3 bases and V by 7 bases; bases with no gene match: 12. The CDR3 sequence is 17 residues long. The CDR3 nucleotides read TGTGCCAGTAACAGAGGAACAGGGGGCGCGTACACCGGGGAGCTGTTTTTT. Residues: CASNRGTGGAYTGELFF.

The rearrangement joins TRBV27 to TRBJ1-2; 7 nucleotides agree with TRBD1. This CDR3 has 13 amino acids. Trimming removed 3 bases from V and 8 bases from J; junction bases left unmatched: 6. Germline CDR1 and CDR2: MNHEY and SMNVEV (reference sequence). The CDR3 DNA follows: TGTGCCAGCAGTTTTCACCAGGGGGTCGGCTACACCTTC. Amino acid sequence: CASSFHQGVGYTF.

The chain links TRBV11-2 to TRBJ2-1; 9 positions agree with TRBD2. CDR1 SGHAT and CDR2 FQNNGV come from the germline V gene. The V and J ends lost 4 bases and 6 bases, in that order; junction bases with no gene match: 10. CDR3 length: 16 amino acids. The CDR3 is CASSYSGRGVGNEQFF. The CDR3 coding sequence is TGTGCCAGCAGCTATAGCGGGAGAGGCGTTGGCAATGAGCAGTTCTTC.

CDR3 nucleotide sequence: TGTGCCAGTAAGGAACGGGGGACGGGCACGCAGTATTTT. It codes for CASKERGTGTQYF. The rearrangement joins TRBV19 to TRBJ2-3; D perhaps matches TRBD2 (6 bases). Trimming took 7 bases from V and 9 from J, leaving 17 bases between them. The CDR3 sequence is 13 residues long. Germline V gives CDR1 LNHDA, CDR2 SQIVND (reference sequence).

This chain connects TRBV4-2 to TRBJ1-5, with 9 bases fitting TRBD1. The CDR3 has 19 amino acids. Germline lookup yields CDR1 LGHNA and CDR2 YNFKEQ. The trim removed 0 bases at V and 2 bases at J, leaving 11 bases unmatched. DNA of the CDR3: TGTGCCAGCAGCCAAGATTATATCGGGGGACAGGGCGGCAATCAGCCCCAGCATTTT. This sequence encodes CASSQDYIGGQGGNQPQHF.

V usage is TRBV19 and J usage is TRBJ1-4; D not certain. Between the trimmed V and J ends, which lost 10 bases and 0 bases, there was a span of 9 bases. The CDR3 is made up of 13 amino acids. Looked up from germline, CDR1 is LNHDA and CDR2 is SQIVND (reference sequence). The CDR3 here is CATTAATNEKLFF. CDR3 sequence (DNA): TGTGCCACTACCGCAGCAACTAATGAAAAACTGTTTTTT.

The sample holds one count of this clone. The rearrangement uses TRBV18 and TRBJ2-1; 13 nucleotides agree with TRBD2. The trim removed 3 bases at V and 0 bases at J, leaving 11 bases unmatched. The CDR3 covers 20 residues. Germline V lookup: CDR1 KGHSH, CDR2 LQKENI. CDR3 loop: CASSPRTSGGLTSSYNEQFF. CDR3 sequence (DNA): TGTGCCAGCTCACCCAGGACTAGCGGGGGCCTTACGAGCTCCTACAATGAGCAGTTCTTC.

This clone was recorded a few times. V and J are TRBV19 and TRBJ1-2; D not resolved. The V end was cut by 2 bases, the J end by 4 bases, with 5 bases between. Germline CDR1 reads LNHDA; CDR2 reads SQIVND (reference sequence). CDR3 length equals 12 residues. The CDR3 loop reads CASSIRSYGYTF. The CDR3 DNA is TGTGCCAGTAGTATAAGGAGCTATGGCTACACCTTC.

The chain links TRBV3-1 (or the pseudogene TRBV3-2) to TRBJ1-6; no definite D call. Deletions cut 5 bases from V and 0 bases from J, with 14 bases between. CDR1 and CDR2 (germline): LGHDT, YNNKEL (reference sequence). The CDR3 totals 17 residues. The CDR3 protein is CASSSEKVFSYNSPLHF. CDR3 sequence (DNA): TGTGCCAGCAGCTCCGAAAAGGTTTTCTCCTATAATTCACCCCTCCACTTT.

The chain is built from TRBV5-1 and TRBJ2-1; 8 bases align to TRBD1. The CDR3 has 13 amino acids. Germline V CDR1 and CDR2: SGHRS, YFSETQ. V trimming: 0 bases; J trimming: 10 bases; junction bases outside the gene matches: 3. The chain's CDR3 is CASSLDRGYEQFF. Written as DNA, the CDR3 is TGCGCCAGCAGCTTGGACAGGGGGTACGAGCAGTTCTTC.

The chain carries TRBV27 and TRBJ2-7; D may be TRBD2 (6 bases). Per the germline V gene, CDR1 is MNHEY and CDR2 is SMNVEV (reference sequence). The V gene lost 8 bases and the J gene lost 3 bases, with 17 bases spanning the gap. The CDR3 is made up of 14 amino acids. The CDR3 region has the DNA TGTGCCAGCTGCGGGGCGGAAGGAGGCTACGAGCAGTACTTC. Translation gives CASCGAEGGYEQYF.

The CDR3 protein is CATHPGGYNEQFF. CDR3 sequence (DNA): TGTGCCACCCACCCGGGGGGCTACAATGAGCAGTTCTTC. The rearrangement joins TRBV10-3 to TRBJ2-1; 7 nucleotides match TRBD2. Germline V gives CDR1 ENHRY, CDR2 SYGVKD. CDR3 length: 13 amino acids. The V gene end was trimmed by 10 bases and the J gene end by 3 bases; junction bases not matched to a gene: 6.

The chain recombines TRBV19 with TRBJ1-2, with no clear D. The CDR3 spans 16 residues. V was trimmed by 3 bases and J by 5 bases, leaving 19 bases between them. Germline V gene lookup returns CDR1 LNHDA and CDR2 SQIVND (reference sequence). The CDR3 region is CASSITPRTVIYGYTF. CDR3 in DNA: TGTGCCAGTAGTATTACCCCCCGGACGGTGATATATGGCTACACCTTC.

The V call is TRBV6-5, the J call TRBJ1-4, with no clear D. V lost 5 bases and J lost 9, with 16 bases in between. CDR3 length: 14 residues. Germline lookup yields CDR1 MNHEY and CDR2 SVGAGI. The CDR3 DNA is TGTGCCAGCAGTACCGCCCGTGCGGGGAAAAAACTGTTTTTT. It translates to CASSTARAGKKLFF.

A single count supports this clone. The CDR3 DNA is TGTGCCAGCAGCTTGAGCCAGAGGCCTGTCAATGAGCAGTTCTTC. Translating gives CASSLSQRPVNEQFF. The gene calls are TRBV11-2 and TRBJ2-1; D is undetermined. This CDR3 contains 15 residues. Trimming took off 3 bases at V and 6 bases at J, with 15 bases between the two ends. Germline values: CDR1 SGHAT, CDR2 FQNNGV.

The chain carries TRBV30 and TRBJ2-1; 9 nucleotides align to TRBD2. CDR1 is GTSNPN and CDR2 is SVGIG in the germline V gene (reference sequence). The CDR3 is 11 residues long. CDR3 nucleotides: TGTGGCGGGGGGGCCTACAATGAGCAGTTCTTC. Residues: CGGGAYNEQFF. The variable domain in full, with the rest retrieved from reference TRBV30 and TRBJ2-1, is SQTIHQWPATLVQPVGSPLSLECTVEGTSNPNLYWYRQAAGRGLQLLFYSVGIGQISSEVPQNLSASRPQDRQFILSSKKLLLSDSGFYLCGGGAYNEQFFGPGTRLTVL.